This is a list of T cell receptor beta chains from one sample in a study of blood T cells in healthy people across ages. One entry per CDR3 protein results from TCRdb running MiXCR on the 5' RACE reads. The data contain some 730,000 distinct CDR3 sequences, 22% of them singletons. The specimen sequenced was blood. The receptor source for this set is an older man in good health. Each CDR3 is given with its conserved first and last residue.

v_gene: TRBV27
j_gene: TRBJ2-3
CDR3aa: CASSLSGVPDTQYF

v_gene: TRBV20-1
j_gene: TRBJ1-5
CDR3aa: CRAEDGEGQPQHF

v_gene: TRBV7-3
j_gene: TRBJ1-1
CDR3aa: CASSSRGQGVTEAFF

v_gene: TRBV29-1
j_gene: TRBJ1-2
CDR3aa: CSVEDGTGVYGYTF

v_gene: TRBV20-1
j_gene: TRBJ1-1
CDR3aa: CSARAPTANTEAFF

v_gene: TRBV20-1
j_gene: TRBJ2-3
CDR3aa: CSARLQGPTDTQYF

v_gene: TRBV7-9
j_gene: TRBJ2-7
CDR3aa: CASSPAAYEQYF

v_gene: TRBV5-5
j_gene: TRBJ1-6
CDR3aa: CASSAGTGVNSPLHF

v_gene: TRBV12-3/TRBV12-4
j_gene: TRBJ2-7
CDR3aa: CASSLLGLDEQYF

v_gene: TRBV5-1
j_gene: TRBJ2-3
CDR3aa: CASSLALQAATDTQYF

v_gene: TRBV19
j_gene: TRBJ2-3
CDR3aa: CASRKTGGGLQDTQYF

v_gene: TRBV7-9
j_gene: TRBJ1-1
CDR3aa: CASSSETANTEAVF

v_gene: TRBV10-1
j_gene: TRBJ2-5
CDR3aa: CASSKGSGVQETQYF

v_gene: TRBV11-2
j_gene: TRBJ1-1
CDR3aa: CASSEQGLAGTEAFF

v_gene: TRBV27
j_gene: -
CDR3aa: CASIPRPGQGWETQYF

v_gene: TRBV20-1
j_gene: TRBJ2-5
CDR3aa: CSAYREETQYF

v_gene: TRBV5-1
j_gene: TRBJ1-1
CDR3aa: CASSLLPGQGYMNTEAFF

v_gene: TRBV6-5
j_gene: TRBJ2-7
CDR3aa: CASSYSRGYEQYF

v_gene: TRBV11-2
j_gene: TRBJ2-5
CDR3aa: CASSLDHRETQYF

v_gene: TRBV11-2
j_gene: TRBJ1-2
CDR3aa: CASSLIAGIDGYTF

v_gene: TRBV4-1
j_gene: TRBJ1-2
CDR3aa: CASSQDQLWDAHGYTF

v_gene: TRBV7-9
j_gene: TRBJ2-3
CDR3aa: CASSRRGAGGSSDTQYF

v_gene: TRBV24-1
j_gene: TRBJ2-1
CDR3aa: CATSDRLHEQFF

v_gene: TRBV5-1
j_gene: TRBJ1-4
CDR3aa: CASRPAYGGGVEKLFF

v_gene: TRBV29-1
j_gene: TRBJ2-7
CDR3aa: CSAVGQGYEQYF

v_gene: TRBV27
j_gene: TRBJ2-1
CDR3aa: CASSPDLTGDEQFF

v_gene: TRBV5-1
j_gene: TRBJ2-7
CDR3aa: CASSIRDSEAYEQYF

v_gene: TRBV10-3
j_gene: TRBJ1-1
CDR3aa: CAIGPGQGAEAFF

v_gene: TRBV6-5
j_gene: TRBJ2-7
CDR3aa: CASSYGGGSYEQYF

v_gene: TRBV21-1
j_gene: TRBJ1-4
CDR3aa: CASSKAHGGPTNEKLFF

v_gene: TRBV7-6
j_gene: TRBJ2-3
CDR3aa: CASSQPGGPQNTTDTQYF

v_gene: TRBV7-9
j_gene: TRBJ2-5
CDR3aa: CASSIKSGTGQEETQYF

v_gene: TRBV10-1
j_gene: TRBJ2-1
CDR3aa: CASSEISGTPNEQFF

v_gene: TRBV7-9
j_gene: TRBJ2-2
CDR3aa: CASSFWTEPGELFF

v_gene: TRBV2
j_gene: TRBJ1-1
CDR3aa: CASSEEPPGTEAFF

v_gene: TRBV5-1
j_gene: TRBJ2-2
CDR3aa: CASSLREGIAGELFF

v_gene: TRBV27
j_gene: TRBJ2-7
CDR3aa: CASSSLGGSRSGFYEQYF

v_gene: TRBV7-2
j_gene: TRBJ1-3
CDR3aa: CASGRNRIGNTIYF

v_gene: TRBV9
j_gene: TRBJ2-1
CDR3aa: CASTKLEGGPGFEQFF

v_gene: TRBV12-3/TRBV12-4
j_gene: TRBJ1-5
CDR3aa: CASSLGGPLSNQPQHF

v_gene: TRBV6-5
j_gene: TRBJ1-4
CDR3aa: CASSSPGGVDEKLFF

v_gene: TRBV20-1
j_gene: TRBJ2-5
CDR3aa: CSARKTSGGAWSQETQYF

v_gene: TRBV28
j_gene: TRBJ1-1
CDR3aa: CASSLPGMNTEAFF

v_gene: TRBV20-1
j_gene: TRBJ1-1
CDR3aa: CSVRTGQGNTEAFF

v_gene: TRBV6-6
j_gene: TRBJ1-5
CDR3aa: CASSWVGQGYNQPQHF

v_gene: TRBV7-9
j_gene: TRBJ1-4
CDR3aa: CATGSRDSLNEKLFF

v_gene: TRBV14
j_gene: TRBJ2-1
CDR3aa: CASSQDPWLVGEQFF

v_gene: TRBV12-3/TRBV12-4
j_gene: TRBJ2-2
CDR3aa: CASEIGGYTGELFF

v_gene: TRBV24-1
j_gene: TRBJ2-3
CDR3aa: CATSDFLADTQYF

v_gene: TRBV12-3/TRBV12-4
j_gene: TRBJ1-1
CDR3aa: CASRLRFDDTEAFF

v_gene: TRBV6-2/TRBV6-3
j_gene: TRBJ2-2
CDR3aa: CASSYFVTGELFF

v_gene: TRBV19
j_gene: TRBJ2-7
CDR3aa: CASSFGTSSYEQYF

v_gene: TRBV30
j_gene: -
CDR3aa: CACTAGGLLETQYF

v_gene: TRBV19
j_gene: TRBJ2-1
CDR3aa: CAVGGGYNEQFF

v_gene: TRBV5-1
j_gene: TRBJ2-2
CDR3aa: CASSGKTGAGELFF

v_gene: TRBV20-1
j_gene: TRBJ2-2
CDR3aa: CSARVGQGYTGELFF

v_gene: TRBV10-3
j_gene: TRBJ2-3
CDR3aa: CAISEGGHTDTQYF

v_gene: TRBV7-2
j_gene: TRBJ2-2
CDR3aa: CASSGLAATGELFF

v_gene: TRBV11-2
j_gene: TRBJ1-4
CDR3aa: CASSLVSFIGGNEKLFF

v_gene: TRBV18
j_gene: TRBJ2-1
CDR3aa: CASSPGLARTYEQFF